One sample yielded the 10 T cell receptor beta chains listed below, sequenced in a study of shared T cell receptors in the human thymus. The table came from immunoSEQ multiplex PCR; TCRdb's copy has only in-frame clones and leaves some out. The repertoire includes hundreds of thousands of clones, 95% of them detected once, and around 0.019% sits in the top ten. Sequencing was performed on thymocytes. Every receptor here comes from a human donor.

The genes are TRBV15 and TRBJ2-7; 16 nucleotides match TRBD2. Germline V CDR1 and CDR2: LNHNV, YYDKDF (reference sequence). Trimming took 5 bases from V and 2 from J; bases not matched to a gene: 6. This CDR3 comprises 17 residues. CDR3 sequence (DNA): TGTGCCACCAGCTGGGGACTAGCGGGAGGGCCGGCCTACGAGCAGTACTTC. Translating it yields CATSWGLAGGPAYEQYF.

The chain has TRBV6-5 and TRBJ1-2; D gene uncertain. The CDR3 spans 12 residues. Trimming pared 5 bases from V and 7 bases from J, leaving 11 bases between. Germline CDR1 is MNHEY and CDR2 is SVGAGI. CDR3 nucleotides: TGTGCCAGCAGTCCAAGCCGTGGTGGCTACACCTTC. Amino acid sequence: CASSPSRGGYTF.

The chain uses TRBV28 and TRBJ2-2; the match to TRBD1 covers 9 bases. Germline V gene data show CDR1 as MDHEN and CDR2 as SYDVKM. CDR3 length: 14 residues. Trimming cost V 6 bases and J 6 bases; bases outside gene matches: 5. CDR3 residues: CASSLRDRAGELFF. DNA of the CDR3: TGTGCCAGCAGCCTCCGGGACAGGGCCGGGGAGCTGTTTTTT. The full variable domain, completed using reference TRBV28 and TRBJ2-2, is DVKVTQSSRYLVKRTGEKVFLECVQDMDHENMFWYRQDPGLGLRLIYFSYDVKMKEKGDIPEGYSVSREKKERFSLILESASTNQTSMYLCASSLRDRAGELFFGEGSRLTVL.

This clone was seen once. The chain links TRBV6-6 to TRBJ2-3, with 9 bases identical to TRBD2. Germline CDR1 reads MNHNY; CDR2 reads SVGAGI (reference sequence). Unmatched junction bases numbered 9, after V lost 2 bases and J lost 9 bases. This CDR3 is built from 15 residues. The DNA for the CDR3 is TGTGCCAGCAGTTACGGGGGCCCTAGCGGGGCGACGCAGTATTTT. This sequence encodes CASSYGGPSGATQYF.

The gene calls are TRBV5-1 and TRBJ2-6, with D uncertain. V lost 0 bases and J 4 bases, leaving 11 bases between the germline ends. This CDR3 has 16 amino acids. Germline assignment: CDR1 SGHRS and CDR2 YFSETQ. CDR3 nucleotide sequence: TGCGCCAGCAGCTTGGACGGACCCACAGGGGCCAACGTCCTGACTTTC. Its translation: CASSLDGPTGANVLTF.

The V and J genes are TRBV11-3 and TRBJ2-4; D is perhaps TRBD1 or TRBD2 (5 bases each). Germline V gene data show CDR1 as SGHNT and CDR2 as YENEEA. Trimming pared 1 base from V and 6 bases from J, leaving 19 bases between. The CDR3 extends over 17 amino acids. In nucleotides, the CDR3 is TGTGCCAGCAGCTTAGGATTCCACCCTAGCCAGGGAAACATTCAGTACTTC. This translates into CASSLGFHPSQGNIQYF.

The chain couples TRBV6-1 to TRBJ2-3; D may be TRBD2 (5 bases). CDR1 and CDR2 (germline): MNHNS, SASEGT. The CDR3 has 13 residues. Trimming removed 8 bases from V and 3 bases from J, with 12 bases in between. Written as DNA, the CDR3 is TGTGCCAGCGGAGGAGGCGAGACAGATACGCAGTATTTT. It encodes CASGGGETDTQYF.

The chain recombines TRBV28 with TRBJ2-7; D unresolved. Trimming took off 5 bases at V and 2 bases at J, with 13 bases between the two ends. Germline CDR1 reads MDHEN; CDR2 reads SYDVKM. The length of the CDR3 is 14 residues. The CDR3 bases are TGTGCCAGCAGTCAAACTAAATTCCCCTACGAGCAGTACTTC. Protein: CASSQTKFPYEQYF.

This chain joins TRBV11-2 and TRBJ2-7; D might be TRBD1 (6 bases). Between the trimmed V and J ends, which lost 4 bases and 5 bases, there was a span of 21 bases. This CDR3 is 16 amino acids long. Germline loops: CDR1 SGHAT, CDR2 FQNNGV. This chain's CDR3 is CASSSLTSLRDNEQYF. Here the CDR3 DNA reads TGTGCCAGCAGCTCCCTTACTTCCCTCAGGGACAACGAGCAGTACTTC.

The genes are TRBV28 and TRBJ2-2; 10 bases match TRBD2. The CDR3 length is 16 residues. Germline trimming cut 5 bases from V and 7 bases from J; bases unmatched to any gene: 10. CDR1 and CDR2 from the germline V gene are MDHEN and SYDVKM. The CDR3 nucleotides read TGTGCCAGCAGTACCTTCCCGGGACTAGCGTTCGGGGAGCTGTTTTTT. Amino acid sequence: CASSTFPGLAFGELFF.